The next 23 T cell receptor beta chains were all read from a single sample in a study of blood T cell repertoires in COVID-19. Here immunoSEQ multiplex PCR was the method, and the copy in TCRdb shows in-frame clones only, minus some. The repertoire holds 150,000 or so clones, with around 79% as singletons. Sequencing was performed on peripheral blood. The receptors originated from a man older than 75 with acute or convalescent COVID-19.

The chain links TRBV29-1 to TRBJ2-5; D possibly corresponds to TRBD1 (6 bases). With 5 bases removed from V and 5 bases from J, the gap between germline ends came to 18 bases. Per germline, CDR1 SQVTM and CDR2 ANQGSEA. The CDR3 spans 14 residues. The CDR3 coding sequence is TGCAGCGTTAAGGACAGAGGTCGGGTGGAGACCCAGTACTTC. As protein: CSVKDRGRVETQYF.

The chain couples TRBV11-2 to TRBJ2-7; D is ambiguous. This CDR3 contains 14 residues. Germline V gene sequence: CDR1 SGHAT, CDR2 FQNNGV. Trimming took off 4 bases at V and 3 bases at J, with 13 bases between the two ends. CDR3 DNA sequence: TGTGCCAGCAGCTGGTTAGTGGGCCGCTACGAGCAGTACGTC. It translates to CASSWLVGRYEQYV.

The chain's CDR3 is CASSVDGGGYGYTF. CDR3 nucleotide sequence: TGTGCCAGCAGCGTAGACGGGGGTGGCTATGGCTACACCTTC. This rearrangement joins TRBV9 to TRBJ1-2, with a tentative D call TRBD1 (5 bases). Between the trimmed V and J ends, which lost 0 bases and 4 bases, there was a span of 10 bases. The CDR3 has 14 residues. Germline V CDR1 and CDR2: SGDLS, YYNGEE.

V usage is TRBV6-4 and J usage is TRBJ2-2; perhaps TRBD2 as D (5 bases). V lost 2 bases and J 2 bases, leaving 6 bases between the germline ends. Germline values: CDR1 MRHNA, CDR2 SNTAGT. The CDR3 length is 14 residues. The CDR3 loop is CASSDEGNTGELFF. The CDR3, as DNA: TGTGCCAGCAGTGACGAGGGCAACACCGGGGAGCTGTTTTTT.

This chain joins TRBV5-6 and TRBJ1-6; TRBD1 is a possible D gene (5 bases). The CDR3 runs 15 residues. In germline, CDR1 is SGHDT, CDR2 YYEEEE. The V end was cut by 5 bases, the J end by 6 bases, with 15 bases between. In DNA, the CDR3 is TGTGCCAGCAGGCCGCCGGGACTGGCTAATTCACCCCTCCACTTT. This gives the protein CASRPPGLANSPLHF. Based on the CDR3 plus reference TRBV5-6 and TRBJ1-6, the full variable domain is DAGVTQSPTHLIKTRGQQVTLRCSPKSGHDTVSWYQQALGQGPQFIFQYYEEEERQRGNFPDRFSGHQFPNYSSELNVNALLLGDSALYLCASRPPGLANSPLHFGNGTRLTVT.

This clone was recorded a few times. This rearrangement joins TRBV2 to TRBJ1-2; D possibly corresponds to TRBD1 (6 bases). Germline V CDR1 and CDR2: SNHLY, FYNNEI. The CDR3 runs to 14 residues. V lost 3 bases and J 5 bases, leaving 13 bases between the germline ends. The CDR3 sequence: CASSDGGGMYGYTF. The CDR3 DNA follows: TGTGCCAGCAGTGATGGGGGCGGCATGTATGGCTACACCTTC.

This sequence joins TRBV5-4 and TRBJ2-1; 9 bases align to TRBD2. CDR1 and CDR2 from the germline V gene are SGHNT and YYREEE (reference sequence). Trimming removed 6 bases from V and 7 bases from J; junction bases left unmatched: 11. The CDR3 is 15 amino acids. The chain's CDR3 is CASNLALAGLNEQFF. The CDR3 region has the DNA TGTGCCAGCAATCTGGCCCTAGCGGGGTTAAATGAGCAGTTCTTC.

The V gene is TRBV10-3, the J gene TRBJ1-5; TRBD1 matches 11 bases. The CDR3 runs to 19 residues. From germline, CDR1 is ENHRY and CDR2 SYGVKD. V shed 5 bases, J shed 1 base, and the junction held 13 bases outside the gene matches. CDR3 sequence: CAISRTGTGGSESNQPQHF. The CDR3 DNA reads TGTGCCATCAGTAGAACCGGGACAGGGGGTTCGGAAAGCAATCAGCCCCAGCATTTT.

The genes are TRBV3-1 (or the pseudogene TRBV3-2) and TRBJ1-5; D perhaps matches TRBD1 (5 bases). Germline lookup yields CDR1 LGHDT and CDR2 YNNKEL (reference sequence). CDR3 length: 14 amino acids. V was clipped by 6 bases and J by 3 bases, with 12 bases between them. Written as DNA, the CDR3 is TGTGCCAGCAGGTCGGAGGGGACCAATCAGCCCCAGCATTTT. This sequence encodes CASRSEGTNQPQHF.

The rearrangement joins TRBV30 to TRBJ1-1, with D possibly matching TRBD1 (5 bases). The CDR3 is 13 amino acids. V lost 3 bases and J 11 bases, leaving 19 bases between the germline ends. Germline V gene lookup returns CDR1 GTSNPN and CDR2 SVGIG (reference sequence). The DNA of the CDR3 is TGTGCCTGGAGACCATTATCGGGTTCAGGGGCTTTCTTT. Translating gives CAWRPLSGSGAFF.

V gene TRBV10-3 combines with J gene TRBJ1-1; no definite D call. Trimming stripped 3 bases from V and 0 bases from J, with 17 bases between. Germline lookup yields CDR1 ENHRY and CDR2 SYGVKD. This CDR3 comprises 17 residues. The CDR3 DNA is TGTGCCATCAGTGACAGGCTCACTTCATTCATGAACACTGAAGCTTTCTTT. Amino acids: CAISDRLTSFMNTEAFF.

The chain carries TRBV24-1 and TRBJ1-5, with D perhaps TRBD1 (6 bases). CDR1 and CDR2 (germline): KGHDR, SFDVKD. The V and J ends lost 0 bases and 7 bases respectively, with 18 bases between them. The CDR3 has 17 amino acids. In DNA form, the CDR3 reads TGTGCCACCAGTGATTTGCGGGAGGAACAGGGCAGCCAGCCCCAGCATTTT. Translation: CATSDLREEQGSQPQHF.

The genes are TRBV3-1 (or the pseudogene TRBV3-2) and TRBJ2-4, with D perhaps matching TRBD2 (7 bases). This CDR3 comprises 16 residues. Germline assignment: CDR1 LGHDT and CDR2 YNNKEL (reference sequence). V was pared by 1 base and J by 6 bases, with 16 bases between. CDR3 nucleotides: TGTGCCAGCAGCCAAGGTTCGGGGGGAGGGGGAAACATTCAGTACTTC. Translated: CASSQGSGGGGNIQYF.

In this sample, this clone turned up a few times. The chain employs TRBV25-1 and TRBJ2-3, with 7 bases identical to TRBD1. J lost 5 bases, V lost 2 bases, and 10 bases had no gene match. The length of the CDR3 is 16 residues. CDR1 is MGHDK, CDR2 SYGVNS, per germline. CDR3 DNA sequence: TGTGCCAGCAGTGAACTTCCGTCGACAGGGTTAGATACGCAGTATTTT. Residues: CASSELPSTGLDTQYF.

The chain employs TRBV5-1 and TRBJ2-3; D remains ambiguous. The V gene's germline CDR1 is SGHRS and CDR2 YFSETQ. The CDR3 covers 12 residues. The V end lost 2 bases, the J end lost 6 bases, and 7 bases lay between the germline ends. The CDR3 spells CASSFSADTQYF. The CDR3 DNA follows: TGCGCCAGCAGCTTCAGTGCCGATACGCAGTATTTT.

The chain carries TRBV5-4 and TRBJ2-3, with a weak D call TRBD2 (6 bases). The CDR3 length is 15 residues. Germline V lookup: CDR1 SGHNT, CDR2 YYREEE (reference sequence). Trimming removed 4 bases at V and 1 base at J, with 13 bases between. CDR3 coding DNA: TGTGCCAGCAGCCATCCGGGGGTCGGCACAGATACGCAGTATTTT. Translating it yields CASSHPGVGTDTQYF. The full variable domain, its missing parts supplied by reference TRBV5-4 and TRBJ2-3, is ETGVTQSPTHLIKTRGQQVTLRCSSQSGHNTVSWYQQALGQGPQFIFQYYREEENGRGNFPPRFSGLQFPNYSSELNVNALELDDSALYLCASSHPGVGTDTQYFGPGTRLTVL.

The gene calls are TRBV5-1 and TRBJ2-5; D is possibly TRBD2 (5 bases). Germline loops: CDR1 SGHRS, CDR2 YFSETQ. V gave up 4 bases and J gave up 0 bases, with 13 bases separating them. CDR3 size: 15 residues. The CDR3 nucleotides are TGCGCCAGCAGCCAAGAGGGCTCGTACCAAGAGACCCAGTACTTC. Translated: CASSQEGSYQETQYF.

CDR3 sequence reads: CASSIDSGYYGYTF. CDR3 in DNA: TGTGCCAGTAGTATAGATTCAGGTTACTATGGCTACACCTTC. The V and J genes are TRBV19 and TRBJ1-2, with D unresolved. Trimming took off 0 bases at V and 3 bases at J, with 8 bases between the two ends. CDR3 length: 14 amino acids. In germline, CDR1 is LNHDA, CDR2 SQIVND (reference sequence).

This clone was seen once. J is TRBJ2-2 and V is TRBV29-1; 12 bases are shared with TRBD1. The CDR3 has 14 residues. Germline CDR1 SQVTM, CDR2 ANQGSEA. The V segment lost 6 bases and the J segment 5 bases; nucleotides outside the gene matches: 4. CDR3 residues: CSVGQGAWTGELFF. CDR3 nucleotides: TGCAGCGTGGGACAGGGGGCTTGGACCGGGGAGCTGTTTTTT.

CDR3 region: CASSIGTASGANVLTF. The CDR3, as DNA: TGTGCCAGTAGTATAGGGACAGCGTCCGGGGCCAACGTCCTGACTTTC. This rearrangement joins TRBV19 to TRBJ2-6, with D possibly matching TRBD1 (6 bases). CDR1 LNHDA and CDR2 SQIVND come from the germline V gene (reference sequence). The CDR3 runs 16 residues. V lost 1 base, J lost 4 bases, and 11 bases lay in between.

This rearrangement joins TRBV24-1 to TRBJ1-5, with a weak D call TRBD1 (5 bases). Trimming stripped 4 bases from V and 7 bases from J, with 16 bases between. The germline CDR1 and CDR2 sequences are KGHDR and SFDVKD. CDR3 length equals 15 residues. The CDR3 sequence: CATSDPGGGEQPQHF. The CDR3 DNA is TGTGCCACCAGTGACCCCGGGGGGGGAGAGCAGCCCCAGCATTTT.

The chain recombines TRBV28 with TRBJ2-7, with D possibly being TRBD1 (5 bases). Trimming removed 5 bases at V and 6 bases at J, with 14 bases between. Germline V gene sequence: CDR1 MDHEN, CDR2 SYDVKM. This CDR3 comprises 13 residues. The chain's CDR3 is CASSLGVSGEQYV. The CDR3 region has the DNA TGTGCCAGCAGTCTAGGGGTTTCTGGCGAGCAGTACGTC.

In the case of this clone: Germline and junction disagree at one end, which may indicate a read error. CDR3 residues: CASSVGRRGDRVNF. The CDR3 DNA is TGTGCCAGCAGCGTAGGGCGCCGGGGGGACAGGGTGAACTTC. The gene calls are TRBV9 and TRBJ2-4; TRBD1 matches 9 bases. CDR3 size: 14 residues. Germline values: CDR1 SGDLS, CDR2 YYNGEE. Variable domain in full (rest from reference TRBV9 and TRBJ2-4): DSGVTQTPKHLITATGQRVTLRCSPRSGDLSVYWYQQSLDQGLQFLIQYYNGEERAKGNILERFSAQQFPDLHSELNLSSLELGDSALYFCASSVGRRGDRVNFGAGTRLSVL.